This entry describes one TCR beta chain. Other DNA sequences in this sample translate to the same CDR3. Extraction and reverse transcription of RNA yielded cDNA as the sequencing template. This table comes from immunoSEQ multiplex PCR, and its TCRdb copy is limited to in-frame clones, with some not included. This sample has 110,000 to 150,000 clones; about 60% occur once, and the top ten carry roughly 6.7%. The data originate from a study of CD8+ T cells in alopecia areata. The source of this sequence is a human donor with alopecia areata. This specimen consisted of CD4+ T cells sorted from blood, obtained at week 0.

DNA of the CDR3: TGCAGCGCCTCGACAGCGAACACTGAAGCTTTCTTT. It encodes CSASTANTEAFF. The rearrangement links TRBV29-1 to TRBJ1-1, with D maybe TRBD1 (5 bases). V shed 7 bases and J shed 1 base, with 10 bases lying between them. CDR3 length: 12 amino acids. Looked up from germline, CDR1 is SQVTM and CDR2 is ANQGSEA.